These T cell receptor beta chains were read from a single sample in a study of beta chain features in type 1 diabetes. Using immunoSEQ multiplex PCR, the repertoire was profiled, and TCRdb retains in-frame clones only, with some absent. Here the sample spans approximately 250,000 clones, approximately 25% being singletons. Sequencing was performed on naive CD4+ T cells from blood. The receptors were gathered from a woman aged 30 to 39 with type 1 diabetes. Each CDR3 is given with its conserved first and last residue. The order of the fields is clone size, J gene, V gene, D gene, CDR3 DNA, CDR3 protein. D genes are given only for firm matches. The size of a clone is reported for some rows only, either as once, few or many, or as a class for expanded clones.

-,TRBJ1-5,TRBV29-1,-,TGCAGCGTTGGTGGGACAAATCAGCCCCAGCATTTT,CSVGGTNQPQHF
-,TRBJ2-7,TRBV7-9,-,TGTGCCAGCAGCGCGCAGGGGCTTAGCTCCTACGAGCAGTACTTC,CASSAQGLSSYEQYF
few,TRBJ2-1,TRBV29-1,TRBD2,TGCAGCGGGGGGACTAGCGGGAGTAGAAAGCAGTTCTTC,CSGGTSGSRKQFF
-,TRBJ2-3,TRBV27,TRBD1,TGTGCCAGCACAGGACAGGGGTATGAGGATACGCAGTATTTT,CASTGQGYEDTQYF
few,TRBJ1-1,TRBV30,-,TGTGCCTGGAGTGTACTACGGAGCGTTGACGCTTTCTTT,CAWSVLRSVDAFF
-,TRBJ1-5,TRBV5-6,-,TGTGCCAGCAGCCAGGGACACCCGACGGCGCTTGAACCCCAGCATTTT,CASSQGHPTALEPQHF
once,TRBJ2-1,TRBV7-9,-,TGTGCCAGCAGCTTAATCACAGGGCTAGGGGATGAGCAGTTCTTC,CASSLITGLGDEQFF
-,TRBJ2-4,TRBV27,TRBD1,TGTGCCAGCAGTTTAAACAGGGGGTGGTTGCGCATTCAGTACTTC,CASSLNRGWLRIQYF
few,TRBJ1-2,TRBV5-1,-,TGCGCCAGCGCACCGCCAGAGGGAGGCTACACCTTC,CASAPPEGGYTF
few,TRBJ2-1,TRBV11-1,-,TGTGCCAGCAGCCGGGACAACAATGAGCAGTTCTTC,CASSRDNNEQFF
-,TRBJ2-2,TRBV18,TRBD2,TGTGCCAGCTCACCACCGACCGGGAGGGCGAACACCGGGGAGCTGTTTTTT,CASSPPTGRANTGELFF
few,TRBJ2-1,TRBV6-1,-,TGTGCCAGCAGTGACCAGGGGGGATCCTACAATGAGCAGTTCTTC,CASSDQGGSYNEQFF
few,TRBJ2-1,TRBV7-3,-,TGTGCCAGCAGCCAACAGGTGGATGTGGTTTCGGGCAATGAGCAGTTCTTC,CASSQQVDVVSGNEQFF
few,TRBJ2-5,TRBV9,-,TGTGCCAGCAACAGACAGGGAGGCGGCGGGACCCAGTACTTC,CASNRQGGGGTQYF
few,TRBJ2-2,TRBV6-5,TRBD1,TGTGCCAGCAGGACAGGGGGGTACAACACCGGGGAGCTGTTTTTT,CASRTGGYNTGELFF
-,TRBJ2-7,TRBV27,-,TGTGCCAGCAACGACAGGTCCTACGAGCAGTACTTC,CASNDRSYEQYF
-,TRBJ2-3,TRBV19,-,TGTGCCAGTAGTAGCGGGGATACGCAGTATTTT,CASSSGDTQYF
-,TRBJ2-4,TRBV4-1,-,TGCGCCAGCAGCCCGGGGGGCGGTGATAACAAAAACATTCAGTACTTC,CASSPGGGDNKNIQYF